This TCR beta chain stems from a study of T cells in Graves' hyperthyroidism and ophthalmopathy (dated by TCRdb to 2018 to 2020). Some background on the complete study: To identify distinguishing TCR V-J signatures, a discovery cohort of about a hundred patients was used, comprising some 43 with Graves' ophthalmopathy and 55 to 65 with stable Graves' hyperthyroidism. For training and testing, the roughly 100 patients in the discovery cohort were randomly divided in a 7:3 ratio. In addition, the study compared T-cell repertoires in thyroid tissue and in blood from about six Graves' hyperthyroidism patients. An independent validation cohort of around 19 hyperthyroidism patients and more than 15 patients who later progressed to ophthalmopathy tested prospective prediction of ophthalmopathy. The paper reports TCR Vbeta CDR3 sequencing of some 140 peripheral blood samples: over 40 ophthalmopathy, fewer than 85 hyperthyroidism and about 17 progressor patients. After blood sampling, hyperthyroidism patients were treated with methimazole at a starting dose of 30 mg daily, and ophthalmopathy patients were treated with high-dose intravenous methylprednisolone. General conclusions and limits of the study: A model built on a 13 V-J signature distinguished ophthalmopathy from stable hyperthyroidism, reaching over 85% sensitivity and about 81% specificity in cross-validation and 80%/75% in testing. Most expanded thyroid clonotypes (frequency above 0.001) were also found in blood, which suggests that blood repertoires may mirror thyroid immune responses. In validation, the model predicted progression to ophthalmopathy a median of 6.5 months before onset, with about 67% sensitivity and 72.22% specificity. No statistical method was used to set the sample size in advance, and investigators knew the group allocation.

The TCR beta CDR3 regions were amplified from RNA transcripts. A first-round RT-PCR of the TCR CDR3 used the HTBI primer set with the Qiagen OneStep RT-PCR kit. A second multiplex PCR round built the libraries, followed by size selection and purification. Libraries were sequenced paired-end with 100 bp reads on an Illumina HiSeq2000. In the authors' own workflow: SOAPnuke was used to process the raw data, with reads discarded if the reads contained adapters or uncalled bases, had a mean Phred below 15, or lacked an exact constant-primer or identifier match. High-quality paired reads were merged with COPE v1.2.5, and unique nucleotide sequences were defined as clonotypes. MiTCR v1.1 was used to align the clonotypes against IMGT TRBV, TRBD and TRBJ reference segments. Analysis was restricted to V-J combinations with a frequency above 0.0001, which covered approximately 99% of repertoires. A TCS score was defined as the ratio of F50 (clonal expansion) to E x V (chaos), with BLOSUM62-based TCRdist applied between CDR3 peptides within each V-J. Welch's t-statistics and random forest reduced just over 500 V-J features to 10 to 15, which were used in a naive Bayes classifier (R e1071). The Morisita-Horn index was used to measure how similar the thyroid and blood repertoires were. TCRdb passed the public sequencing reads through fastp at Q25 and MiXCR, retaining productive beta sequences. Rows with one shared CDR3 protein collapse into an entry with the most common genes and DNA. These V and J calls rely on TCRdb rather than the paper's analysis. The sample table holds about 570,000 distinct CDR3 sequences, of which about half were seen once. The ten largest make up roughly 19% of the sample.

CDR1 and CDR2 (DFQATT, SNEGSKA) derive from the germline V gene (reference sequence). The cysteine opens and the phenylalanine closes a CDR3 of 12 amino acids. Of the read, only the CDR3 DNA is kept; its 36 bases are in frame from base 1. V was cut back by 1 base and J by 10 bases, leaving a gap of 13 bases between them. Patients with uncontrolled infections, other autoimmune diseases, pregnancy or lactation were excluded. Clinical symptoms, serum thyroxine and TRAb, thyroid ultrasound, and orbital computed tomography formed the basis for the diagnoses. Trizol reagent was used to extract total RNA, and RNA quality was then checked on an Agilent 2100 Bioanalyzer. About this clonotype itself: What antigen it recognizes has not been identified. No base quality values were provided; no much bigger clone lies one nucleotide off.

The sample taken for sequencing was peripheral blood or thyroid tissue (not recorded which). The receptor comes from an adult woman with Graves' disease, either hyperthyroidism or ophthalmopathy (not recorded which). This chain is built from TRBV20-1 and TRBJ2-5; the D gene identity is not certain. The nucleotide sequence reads TGCAGTGCTAGAGGTTCCATCTGGGACCAGTACTTC. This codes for CSARGSIWDQYF.